Listed below are T cell receptor beta chains from one sample, sequenced in a study of cytomegalovirus exposure and HLA in healthy donors. Some clones are missing from TCRdb's copy, which holds only in-frame ones; the method was immunoSEQ multiplex PCR. This sample carries roughly 180,000 clones, 80% of them seen once, and the ten largest clones take under 2%. What was sequenced was PBMCs. These receptors came from a woman aged 25 to 39 in good health and CMV-seronegative. Each CDR3 is given with its conserved first and last residue. The D gene is left open where the match is weak. Clone sizes are given selectively: once, few, many, or a class where the clone is expanded.

size	V	J	D	CDR3	DNA
-	TRBV5-1	TRBJ1-2	TRBD1	CASSDRGGNYGYTF	TGCGCCAGCAGCGACAGGGGGGGGAACTATGGCTACACCTTC
-	TRBV7-3	TRBJ1-6	-	CASSLGPMEYNSPLHF	TGTGCCAGCAGCTTGGGGCCGATGGAGTATAATTCACCCCTCCACTTT
-	TRBV19	TRBJ2-7	TRBD1	CASNPTGTVNEQYF	TGTGCCAGTAATCCTACCGGGACAGTAAACGAGCAGTACTTC
few	TRBV4-1	TRBJ1-1	-	CASSQEPTDEAFF	TGCGCCAGCAGCCAAGAACCGACAGATGAAGCTTTCTTT
few	TRBV5-1	TRBJ1-1	TRBD1	CASSSGQGNTEAFF	TGCGCCAGCAGCTCGGGACAGGGGAACACTGAAGCTTTCTTT
-	TRBV2	TRBJ1-2	TRBD1	CASRGTGTIYGYTF	TGTGCCAGCAGAGGGACAGGGACGATCTATGGCTACACCTTC
-	TRBV7-8	TRBJ2-7	-	CASSLEVGTTYEQYF	TGTGCCAGCAGCTTAGAGGTCGGTACTACCTACGAGCAGTACTTC
-	TRBV7-7	TRBJ2-7	TRBD1	CASSFQTGAGEQYF	TGTGCTAGCAGCTTCCAGACAGGGGCAGGGGAGCAGTACTTC
-	TRBV7-8	TRBJ1-3	-	CASSLANRGESSGNTIYF	TGTGCCAGCAGCTTAGCCAACCGGGGAGAAAGCTCTGGAAACACCATATATTTT
-	TRBV4-1	TRBJ2-7	-	CASSHLQAALGEQYF	TGCGCCAGCAGCCATTTACAGGCAGCCCTGGGAGAGCAGTACTTC
-	TRBV5-6	TRBJ1-2	-	CASSPVRGGVGGYTF	TGTGCCAGCAGCCCCGTCCGTGGAGGGGTCGGTGGCTACACCTTC
-	TRBV2	TRBJ1-3	-	CASIYGGNSGNTIYF	TGTGCCAGCATCTATGGCGGAAACTCTGGAAACACCATATATTTT
-	TRBV23-1	TRBJ1-5	TRBD1	CASSQSDRGHGNQPQHF	TGCGCCAGCAGTCAATCGGACAGGGGTCACGGCAATCAGCCCCAGCATTTT
few	TRBV4-3	TRBJ1-4	-	CASSQDIRGGEKLFF	TGCGCCAGCAGCCAAGATATCAGGGGTGGCGAAAAACTGTTTTTT
once	TRBV6-1	TRBJ2-1	-	CASSDRVTVSYNEQFF	TGTGCCAGCAGTGACAGAGTTACAGTTTCCTACAATGAGCAGTTCTTC
-	TRBV29-1	TRBJ2-5	-	CSVERGGAGETQYF	TGCAGCGTTGAGAGGGGGGGCGCCGGAGAGACCCAGTACTTC
-	TRBV11-2	TRBJ2-3	TRBD2	CASSQRPGGPDTQYF	TGTGCCAGCAGCCAACGTCCGGGGGGGCCAGATACGCAGTATTTT
-	TRBV7-9	TRBJ1-2	-	CASSLREAGYGYTF	TGTGCCAGCAGCTTGAGGGAAGCGGGCTATGGCTACACCTTC
-	TRBV18	TRBJ2-7	TRBD2	CASSPPLSGGASYEQYF	TGTGCCAGCTCACCACCCTTGTCCGGGGGGGCTTCCTACGAGCAGTACTTC
-	TRBV2	TRBJ2-7	-	CASSGGGEQYF	TGTGCCAGCAGCGGGGGTGGTGAGCAGTACTTC
-	TRBV6-4	TRBJ1-1	-	CASSEKGDGNTEAFF	TGTGCCAGCAGTGAGAAGGGGGACGGAAACACTGAAGCTTTCTTT
-	TRBV7-2	TRBJ2-7	TRBD1	CASSLEGAVLYEQYF	TGTGCCAGCAGCTTAGAGGGGGCGGTCCTGTACGAGCAGTACTTC
-	TRBV5-4	TRBJ1-2	TRBD1	CASSLFGGQGARNYGYTF	TGTGCCAGCAGCTTGTTCGGGGGACAGGGGGCGCGTAACTATGGCTACACCTTC
once	TRBV6-1	TRBJ2-6	-	CASSVEGTGANVLTF	TGTGCCAGCAGTGTGGAGGGTACTGGGGCCAACGTCCTGACTTTC
few	TRBV28	TRBJ2-5	TRBD1	CASSPWTGKETQYF	TGTGCCAGCAGTCCCTGGACAGGGAAAGAGACCCAGTACTTC
-	TRBV6-5	TRBJ1-1	-	CASSYLSAGESTEAFF	TGTGCCAGCAGTTACCTCTCGGCAGGGGAAAGCACTGAAGCTTTCTTT
-	TRBV30	TRBJ2-7	TRBD1	CAWSAGDSYEQYF	TGTGCCTGGAGTGCCGGGGACAGTTACGAGCAGTACTTC
once	TRBV4-1	TRBJ2-7	TRBD2	CASSQEGRDYQQYF	TGCGCCAGCAGCCAAGAAGGACGGGACTATCAGCAGTACTTC
-	TRBV6-6	TRBJ2-3	TRBD2	CATKTSGGSDTQYF	TGTGCCACCAAGACTAGCGGGGGTTCAGATACGCAGTATTTT
-	TRBV4-3	TRBJ2-7	-	CASSPTQGGSYEQYF	TGCGCCAGCAGCCCCACCCAGGGAGGATCCTACGAGCAGTACTTC
-	TRBV5-8	TRBJ2-1	TRBD2	CASSLGVAGGYNEQFF	TGTGCCAGCAGCTTGGGGGTAGCGGGGGGCTACAATGAGCAGTTCTTC
-	TRBV4-3	TRBJ2-5	-	CASSQRVDQETQYF	TGCGCCAGCAGCCAGCGGGTGGACCAAGAGACCCAGTACTTC
-	TRBV5-6	TRBJ2-7	-	CASSQQGPGSYEQYF	TGTGCCAGCAGCCAACAGGGACCCGGCTCCTACGAGCAGTACTTC